Shown below are 13 T cell receptor beta chains from a single sample sequenced in a study of PD-L1 blockade in urothelial cancer. Clones were read by immunoSEQ multiplex PCR, and TCRdb kept only the in-frame ones, dropping some. The sample has some 45,000 clones, more than 70% seen once. Time point defined: pretreatment peripheral blood. Here the sequenced sample was PBMCs, taken around atezolizumab (anti-PD-L1) treatment. The origin of the receptors is a man aged 55 to 70 with urothelial cancer.

In its sample, this clone was seen once. The chain has TRBV7-2 and TRBJ2-2; D is ambiguous. CDR3 length: 15 residues. V was pared by 1 base and J by 0 bases, with 6 bases between. Germline assignment: CDR1 SGHTA and CDR2 FQGNSA. The CDR3 region is CASSLGPSNTGELFF. CDR3 in DNA: TGTGCCAGCAGCTTAGGGCCCTCGAACACCGGGGAGCTGTTTTTT.

The chain recombines TRBV6-6 with TRBJ2-7; 9 positions agree with TRBD1. The CDR3 is made up of 16 amino acids. Germline assignment: CDR1 MNHNY and CDR2 SVGAGI (reference sequence). J lost 5 bases, V lost 0 bases, and 8 bases had no gene match. The CDR3 bases are TGTGCCAGCAGTTACTCGAGGGACAGGGTATTCGACGAGCAGTACTTC. This translates into CASSYSRDRVFDEQYF.

The chain combines TRBV29-1 with TRBJ2-3; 11 positions match TRBD2. The CDR3 is made up of 14 amino acids. V dropped 7 bases and J dropped 6; count of bases not matched to a gene: 9. Germline V CDR1 and CDR2: SQVTM, ANQGSEA. The CDR3 is CSAGSGGARDTQYF. Here the CDR3 DNA reads TGCAGCGCCGGTAGCGGGGGGGCCAGGGATACGCAGTATTTT.

The CDR3 is CASTLILAGASEQFF. The CDR3 DNA follows: TGTGCCAGCACCCTCATACTAGCGGGAGCTTCCGAGCAGTTCTTC. V usage is TRBV7-2 and J usage is TRBJ2-1; 11 bases map to TRBD2. Germline-derived CDR1 and CDR2 are SGHTA and FQGNSA. V lost 7 bases, J lost 10 bases, and 12 bases stayed unmatched. This CDR3 region has 15 residues.

This clone has a handful of counts. This chain links TRBV18 with TRBJ1-5, with unresolved D. Trimming stripped 1 base from V and 0 bases from J, with 10 bases between. Germline V gives CDR1 KGHSH, CDR2 LQKENI. There are 16 residues in the CDR3. This chain's CDR3 is CASSPRAAHSNQPQHF. CDR3 sequence (DNA): TGTGCCAGCTCACCACGGGCAGCCCATAGCAATCAGCCCCAGCATTTT.

The chain is built from TRBV7-2 and TRBJ1-2, with a weak D call TRBD1 (5 bases). CDR1 is SGHTA, CDR2 FQGNSA, per germline. V was trimmed by 0 bases and J by 7 bases, leaving 15 bases between them. The CDR3 is 15 amino acids. The CDR3 bases are TGTGCCAGCAGCTTAGCGGCAGGGCGGGGAATTGGCTACACCTTC. Its protein is CASSLAAGRGIGYTF.

The CDR3 reads CASSFGGDSGIRNEKLFF. Here the CDR3 DNA reads TGTGCCAGCAGTTTCGGGGGGGACAGTGGAATTAGGAATGAAAAACTGTTTTTT. The chain is built from TRBV27 and TRBJ1-4, with 7 positions matching TRBD1. J gave up 5 bases and V 3 bases, and 15 bases lay outside the gene matches. Per germline, CDR1 MNHEY and CDR2 SMNVEV (reference sequence). The CDR3 loop spans 18 amino acids. Full variable domain (rest looked up from reference TRBV27 and TRBJ1-4): EAQVTQNPRYLITVTGKKLTVTCSQNMNHEYMSWYRQDPGLGLRQIYYSMNVEVTDKGDVPEGYKVSRKEKRNFPLILESPSPNQTSLYFCASSFGGDSGIRNEKLFFGSGTQLSVL.

This clone was counted between two and nine times. This sequence joins TRBV5-1 and TRBJ2-7; perhaps TRBD2 as D (5 bases). V was cut by 5 bases and J by 6 bases, with 9 bases left in between. The CDR3 consists of 11 residues. From germline, CDR1 is SGHRS and CDR2 YFSETQ. CDR3 nucleotides: TGCGCCAGCAGGGGAGAGACCGAGCAGTACTTC. This codes for CASRGETEQYF.

This rearrangement joins TRBV6-6 to TRBJ2-5, with D possibly TRBD2 on 6 matching bases. Per germline, CDR1 MNHNY and CDR2 SVGAGI (reference sequence). V lost 2 bases, J lost 2 bases, and 6 bases lay in between. CDR3 size: 13 residues. The CDR3 is CASSYGGQETQYF. Here the CDR3 DNA reads TGTGCCAGCAGTTACGGGGGGCAAGAGACCCAGTACTTC.

This clone showed up just a few times. V gene TRBV28 combines with J gene TRBJ1-2; 8 bases map to TRBD1. V shed 2 bases and J 5 bases; nucleotides not matched to a gene: 7. CDR3 length: 15 residues. CDR1 MDHEN and CDR2 SYDVKM come from the germline V gene. CDR3 residues: CASSLVAGGVYGYTF. CDR3 coding DNA: TGTGCCAGCAGTTTAGTGGCAGGGGGCGTTTATGGCTACACCTTC.

The chain links TRBV5-1 to TRBJ1-1; D is uncertain. Germline CDR1 and CDR2: SGHRS and YFSETQ. V dropped 6 bases and J dropped 4 bases, with 19 bases sitting between them. The CDR3 totals 15 residues. CDR3 amino acids: CASTTTPKAGTEAFF. The DNA for the CDR3 is TGCGCCAGCACGACCACTCCTAAGGCGGGCACTGAAGCTTTCTTT.

The chain uses TRBV4-1 and TRBJ2-5, with 7 bases that match TRBD1. V was pared by 0 bases and J by 4 bases, with 8 bases of the junction left unmatched. The CDR3 spans 16 residues. Germline-derived CDR1 and CDR2 are MGHRA and YSYEKL. Here the CDR3 reads CASSQDAGGGGETQYF. CDR3 sequence (DNA): TGCGCCAGCAGCCAAGATGCAGGGGGTGGTGGAGAGACCCAGTACTTC.

The chain couples TRBV6-1 to TRBJ2-7; TRBD1 matches 7 bases. This CDR3 spans 16 amino acids. Germline values: CDR1 MNHNS, CDR2 SASEGT. The ends lost 4 bases at V and 0 bases at J; junction bases unmatched: 9. CDR3 sequence reads: CASSVSRQGNSYEQYF. CDR3 sequence (DNA): TGTGCCAGCAGTGTGTCTCGACAGGGCAACTCCTACGAGCAGTACTTC.